This paragraph reports one T cell receptor (beta chain). Trimming cost V 0 bases and J 7 bases, with 16 bases left between them. The CDR3 is 16 amino acids. In germline, CDR1 is SGHRS, CDR2 YFSETQ. The sample belongs to a study of cytomegalovirus exposure and HLA in healthy donors. The PCR contained 60 Vbeta and 13 Jbeta primers. Here immunoSEQ multiplex PCR was the method, and the copy in TCRdb shows in-frame clones only, minus some. The table shows about 180,000 clones, with about 69% occurring only once. Sequenced input: PBMCs. The chain joins TRBV5-1 to TRBJ1-4; a weak D match, TRBD1 (6 bases). The receptor comes from a male donor in good health and CMV-seronegative. The CDR3 DNA is TGCGCCAGCAGCTTGGCGAGGCCGGGGGGCGGTGAAAAACTGTTTTTT. It is translated as CASSLARPGGGEKLFF.